These 19 T cell receptor beta chains originate from one sample sequenced in a study of CD8 T cells in ankylosing spondylitis. TCRdb re-called the 5' RACE reads with MiXCR, one entry per CDR3 protein. In the table there are approximately 250,000 distinct CDR3 sequences, under 30% of which are singletons. Sequencing input: blood, either unsorted or a sorted T cell fraction (not recorded which). The origin of the receptors is a male donor with ankylosing spondylitis or in good health (not recorded which).

The genes are TRBV3-1 and TRBJ1-1, with no clear D. V lost 4 bases and J 5 bases, leaving 14 bases between the germline ends. CDR3 length equals 14 residues. Per the germline V gene, CDR1 is LGHDT and CDR2 is YNNKEL (reference sequence). DNA for the CDR3: TGTGCCAGCAGCCCCGAGGGAGTAAGAACTGAAGCTTTCTTT. It encodes CASSPEGVRTEAFF.

The V call is TRBV5-5, the J call TRBJ2-2, with D tentatively TRBD1 (7 bases). This CDR3 spans 16 amino acids. CDR1 SGHKS and CDR2 YYEKEE come from the germline V gene (reference sequence). Trimming removed 4 bases at V and 0 bases at J, with 13 bases between. CDR3 bases: TGTGCCAGCAGCCGCGCGGGACAGACGAACACCGGGGAGCTGTTTTTT. It encodes CASSRAGQTNTGELFF.

This sequence joins TRBV5-1 and TRBJ2-1, with 11 bases lining up with TRBD1. The CDR3 totals 16 residues. J was trimmed by 2 bases and V by 1 base; bases with no gene match: 2. Per germline, CDR1 SGHRS and CDR2 YFSETQ. CDR3 nucleotide sequence: TGCGCCAGCAGCTTGTCGGGACAGGGGGCCTACAATGAGCAGTTCTTC. Protein: CASSLSGQGAYNEQFF. Supplemented by reference TRBV5-1 and TRBJ2-1, the full variable domain reads KAGVTQTPRYLIKTRGQQVTLSCSPISGHRSVSWYQQTPGQGLQFLFEYFSETQRNKGNFPGRFSGRQFSNSRSEMNVSTLELGDSALYLCASSLSGQGAYNEQFFGPGTRLTVL.

This clonotype was picked up many times. The J gene is TRBJ1-1, the V gene TRBV3-1; D perhaps matches TRBD1 (5 bases). Between the trimmed V and J ends, which lost 8 bases and 0 bases, there was a span of 7 bases. The CDR3 is made up of 12 amino acids. Germline lookup yields CDR1 LGHDT and CDR2 YNNKEL (reference sequence). Here the CDR3 reads CASGTLNTEAFF. CDR3 nucleotides: TGTGCCAGCGGGACTTTGAACACTGAAGCTTTCTTT.

This clonotype was seen a handful of times. The chain joins TRBV20-1 to TRBJ2-2; a weak D match, TRBD2 (5 bases). Germline assignment: CDR1 DFQATT and CDR2 SNEGSKA (reference sequence). V was pared by 6 bases and J by 4 bases, with 12 bases between. The CDR3 consists of 13 residues. CDR3 coding DNA: TGCAGTGCCCCTACTAGTAGCACCGGGGAGCTGTTTTTT. Translated, it gives CSAPTSSTGELFF.

Many counts were recorded for this clonotype. J is TRBJ2-1 and V is TRBV20-1; 9 nucleotides agree with TRBD1. CDR1 is DFQATT, CDR2 SNEGSKA, per germline (reference sequence). The V and J ends lost 6 bases and 8 bases, in that order; junction bases with no gene match: 14. The CDR3 runs 15 residues. CDR3 region: CSAINRGRTGYEQFF. CDR3 DNA sequence: TGCAGTGCGATCAACAGGGGGCGTACAGGCTATGAGCAGTTCTTC.

This clonotype showed up just a few times. The J gene is TRBJ2-3, the V gene TRBV5-1; D possibly corresponds to TRBD1 (6 bases). Germline loops: CDR1 SGHRS, CDR2 YFSETQ. Trimming took 2 bases from V and 4 from J, leaving 11 bases between them. This CDR3 region has 14 residues. DNA of the CDR3: TGCGCCAGCAGCTTTCTGACAGGATCAGATACGCAGTATTTT. It translates to CASSFLTGSDTQYF.

This clonotype occurred many times. CDR3 in amino acids: CASKTNRRGTLNSPLHF. The DNA of the CDR3 is TGTGCCAGCAAAACAAACCGCCGGGGTACCCTAAATTCACCCCTCCACTTT. The gene calls are TRBV6-1 and TRBJ1-6; D is unresolved. The CDR3 sequence is 17 residues long. Germline CDR1 MNHNS, CDR2 SASEGT. Trimming stripped 7 bases from V and 7 bases from J, with 23 bases between.

At least ten counts were recorded for this clonotype. The V gene is TRBV3-1, the J gene TRBJ2-1; 9 bases are shared with TRBD2. V trimming: 0 bases; J trimming: 7 bases; junction bases outside the gene matches: 10. This CDR3 has 17 residues. Germline CDR1 and CDR2: LGHDT and YNNKEL (reference sequence). CDR3 loop: CASSQERRLAGTNEQFF. CDR3 nucleotide sequence: TGTGCCAGCAGCCAAGAGAGGCGGCTAGCGGGGACGAATGAGCAGTTCTTC.

This sequence joins TRBV12-3 or TRBV12-4 and TRBJ2-1, with D possibly matching TRBD1 (6 bases). Trimming pared 2 bases from V and 5 bases from J, leaving 7 bases between. This CDR3 is 13 amino acids long. The CDR3 bases are TGTGCCAGCAGTTTAAGGGACAACAATGAGCAGTTCTTC. It encodes CASSLRDNNEQFF.

At least ten counts were recorded for this clonotype. The genes are TRBV15 and TRBJ2-1; D may be TRBD1 or TRBD2 (5 bases each). Trimming cost V 2 bases and J 0 bases, with 8 bases left between them. CDR3 length: 15 amino acids. CDR1 and CDR2 from the germline V gene are LNHNV and YYDKDF (reference sequence). The CDR3 DNA reads as TGTGCCACCAGCAGATCCGGGGCCTCCTACAATGAGCAGTTCTTC. Its translation is CATSRSGASYNEQFF.

This chain links TRBV11-3 with TRBJ2-1; 10 positions agree with TRBD2. J was trimmed by 9 bases and V by 0 bases; bases with no gene match: 5. The germline CDR1 and CDR2 sequences are SGHNT and YENEEA. This CDR3 has 15 amino acids. The CDR3 coding sequence is TGTGCCAGCAGCTTAGAAGCGGGGGGGCCGGGTGAGCAGTTCTTC. Translation: CASSLEAGGPGEQFF.

On this clonotype: This may arise from a read error, as a much more abundant clone is one base away. This rearrangement joins TRBV12-3 or TRBV12-4 to TRBJ2-7; D call uncertain. There are 17 residues in the CDR3. CDR3 amino acids: CARSLFWSPLFSYEQYF. CDR3 bases: TGTGCCCGCAGTTTATTTTGGAGTCCACTTTTTTCCTACGAGCAGTACTTC.

This clonotype has just a few counts. The rearrangement joins TRBV20-1 to TRBJ2-1; 11 nucleotides match TRBD2. The V gene end was trimmed by 4 bases and the J gene end by 0 bases; junction bases not matched to a gene: 2. The V gene's germline CDR1 is DFQATT and CDR2 SNEGSKA (reference sequence). The CDR3 is 15 amino acids. The CDR3 DNA sequence: TGCAGTGCTATACTAGCGGGGGTCTCCTACAATGAGCAGTTCTTC. Its translation: CSAILAGVSYNEQFF.

The gene calls are TRBV6-1 and TRBJ2-3; tentatively, D is TRBD2 (7 bases). Germline V gives CDR1 MNHNS, CDR2 SASEGT. This CDR3 contains 13 residues. The germline V and J ends were trimmed by 7 bases and 6 bases, with 14 bases remaining between them. CDR3 nucleotide sequence: TGTGCCAGCAAAGCCGGGGGGCTTGATACGCAGTATTTT. This translates into CASKAGGLDTQYF.

The chain combines TRBV6-1 with TRBJ2-6, with TRBD1 identical over 12 bases. Trimming cost V 7 bases and J 0 bases; bases outside gene matches: 4. The CDR3 runs 17 residues. Germline V CDR1 and CDR2: MNHNS, SASEGT. CDR3 bases: TGTGCCAGCAAGGGACAGGGGGCAAGCTCTGGGGCCAACGTCCTGACTTTC. Translated, it gives CASKGQGASSGANVLTF.

In this sample, this clonotype turned up a few times. The chain links TRBV21-1 to TRBJ2-1; the DNA was not used to check the table's D call, TRBD2. TRBV21-1 is reported as a pseudogene. The CDR3 spans 12 residues. CDR3 bases: TGTGCCAGCACCTCCCCAGGGAATGAGCAGTTCTTC. Translation gives CASTSPGNEQFF.

This chain links TRBV10-3 with TRBJ1-1, with D unresolved. Trimming left V 0 bases short and J 4 bases short, with 12 bases between. Germline V gives CDR1 ENHRY, CDR2 SYGVKD. This CDR3 comprises 15 residues. The CDR3 here is CAISESNNRGTEAFF. CDR3 nucleotide sequence: TGTGCCATCAGTGAGTCCAATAATAGAGGCACTGAAGCTTTCTTT.

The chain couples TRBV7-9 to TRBJ2-7, with 10 positions matching TRBD1. The junction had 5 bases not matched to a gene; V was cut back by 1 base and J by 2 bases. Germline V gives CDR1 SEHNR, CDR2 FQNEAQ (reference sequence). This CDR3 comprises 16 residues. The CDR3 spells CASSLGDRGIPYEQYF. The CDR3, as DNA: TGTGCCAGCAGCTTAGGGGACAGGGGAATCCCCTACGAGCAGTACTTC.